This TCR beta chain comes out of a study of shared clonotypes between healthy human individuals. Study conclusions and caveats: Specimens sampled were limited to blood, with tissue repertoires likely differing. The study found lower generation probabilities in non-shared clonotypes than in those shared by all four donors.

To note about this clone: The antigen remains undetermined.

The run depth of the assay was deep. Clones were sequenced by immunoSEQ multiplex PCR, and TCRdb holds only the in-frame ones, with some missing. Among about 1 million clones listed, around four fifths were seen once. The source is a man aged 18 to 30 in good health. Sequenced input: memory CD4+ T cells sorted from blood. The subset: CD45RA-negative fraction.

CDR3 protein: CASSPQGGSYEQYF. The CDR3 nucleotides read TGTGCCAGCAGCCCGCAGGGTGGGTCCTACGAGCAGTACTTC. This chain joins TRBV7-3 and TRBJ2-7; D may be TRBD1 (5 bases). The CDR3 covers 14 residues. Germline CDR1 reads SGHTA; CDR2 reads FQGTGA. Trimming pared 5 bases from V and 1 base from J, leaving 12 bases between. The full variable domain, its missing parts supplied by reference TRBV7-3 and TRBJ2-7, is GAGVSQTPSNKVTEKGKYVELRCDPISGHTALYWYRQSLGQGPEFLIYFQGTGAADDSGLPNDRFFAVRPEGSVSTLKIQRTERGDSAVYLCASSPQGGSYEQYFGPGTRLTVT.